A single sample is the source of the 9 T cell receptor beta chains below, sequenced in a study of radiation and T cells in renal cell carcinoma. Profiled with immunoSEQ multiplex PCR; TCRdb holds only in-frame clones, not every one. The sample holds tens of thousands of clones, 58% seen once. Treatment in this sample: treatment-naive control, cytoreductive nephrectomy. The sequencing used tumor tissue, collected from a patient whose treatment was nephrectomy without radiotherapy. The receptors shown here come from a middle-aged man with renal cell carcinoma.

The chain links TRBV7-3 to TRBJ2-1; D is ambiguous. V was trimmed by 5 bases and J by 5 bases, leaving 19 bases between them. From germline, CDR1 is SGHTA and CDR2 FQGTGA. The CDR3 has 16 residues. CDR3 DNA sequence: TGTGCCAGCAGCGCCAAACTACCCCTGGACCACAATGAGCAGTTCTTC. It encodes CASSAKLPLDHNEQFF.

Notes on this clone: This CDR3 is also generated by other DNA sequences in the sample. CDR3 sequence reads: CASSYGPNTEAFF. The DNA for the CDR3 is TGTGCCAGCAGTTACGGCCCCAACACTGAAGCTTTCTTT. V usage is TRBV7-9 and J usage is TRBJ1-1; D remains unclear. With 6 bases removed from V and 2 bases from J, the gap between germline ends came to 10 bases. Germline CDR1 SEHNR, CDR2 FQNEAQ (reference sequence). The CDR3 contains 13 residues.

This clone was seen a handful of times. The CDR3 nucleotides read TGCGCCAGCAGTCCCCGAGGGGGGGTAGGTTCACCCCTCCACTTT. Its protein product is CASSPRGGVGSPLHF. The J gene is TRBJ1-6, the V gene TRBV4-1, with D tentatively TRBD1 (6 bases). V was clipped by 6 bases and J by 9 bases, with 18 bases between them. CDR3 length: 15 residues. Germline lookup yields CDR1 MGHRA and CDR2 YSYEKL.

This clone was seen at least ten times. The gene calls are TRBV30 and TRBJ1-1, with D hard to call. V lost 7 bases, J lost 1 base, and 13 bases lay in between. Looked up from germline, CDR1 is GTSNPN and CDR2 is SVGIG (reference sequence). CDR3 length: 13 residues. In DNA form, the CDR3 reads TGTGCCTACCTCCCCAAGGAGAACACTGAAGCTTTCTTT. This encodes CAYLPKENTEAFF.

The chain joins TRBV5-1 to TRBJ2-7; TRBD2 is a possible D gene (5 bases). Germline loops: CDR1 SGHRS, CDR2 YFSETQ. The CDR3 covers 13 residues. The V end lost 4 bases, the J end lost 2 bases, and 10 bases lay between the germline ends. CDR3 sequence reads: CASSQGSAYEQYF. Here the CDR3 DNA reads TGCGCCAGCAGCCAAGGGAGTGCCTACGAGCAGTACTTC.

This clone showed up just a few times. The CDR3 is CASRTGDTDTQYF. The CDR3 region has the DNA TGTGCCAGCCGGACAGGAGACACAGATACGCAGTATTTT. J is TRBJ2-3 and V is TRBV6-5, with 7 bases fitting TRBD1. Trimming at V came to 8 bases and at J to 2 bases, leaving 4 bases not matched to a gene. The CDR3 contains 13 residues. CDR1 MNHEY and CDR2 SVGAGI come from the germline V gene.

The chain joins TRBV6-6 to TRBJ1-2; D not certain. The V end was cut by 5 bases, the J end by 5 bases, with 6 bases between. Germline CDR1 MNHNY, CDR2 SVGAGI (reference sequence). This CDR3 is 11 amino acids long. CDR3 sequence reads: CASSNGYGYTF. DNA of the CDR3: TGTGCCAGCAGTAATGGTTATGGCTACACCTTC.

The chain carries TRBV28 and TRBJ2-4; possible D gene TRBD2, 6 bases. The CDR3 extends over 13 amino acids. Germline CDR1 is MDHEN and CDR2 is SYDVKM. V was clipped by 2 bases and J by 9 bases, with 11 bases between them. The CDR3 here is CASSLPSAGIQYF. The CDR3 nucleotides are TGTGCCAGCAGTTTACCTAGCGCGGGCATTCAGTACTTC. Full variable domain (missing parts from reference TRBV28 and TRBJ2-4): DVKVTQSSRYLVKRTGEKVFLECVQDMDHENMFWYRQDPGLGLRLIYFSYDVKMKEKGDIPEGYSVSREKKERFSLILESASTNQTSMYLCASSLPSAGIQYFGAGTRLSVL.

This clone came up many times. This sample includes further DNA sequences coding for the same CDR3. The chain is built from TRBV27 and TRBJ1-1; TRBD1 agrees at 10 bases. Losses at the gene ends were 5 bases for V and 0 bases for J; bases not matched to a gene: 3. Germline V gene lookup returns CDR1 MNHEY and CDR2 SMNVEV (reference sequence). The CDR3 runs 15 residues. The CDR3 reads CASSPTGGLNTEAFF. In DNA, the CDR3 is TGTGCCAGCAGTCCGACAGGGGGCTTGAACACTGAAGCTTTCTTT.